The rows below give T cell receptor beta chains drawn from one sample of a study of cytomegalovirus exposure and HLA in healthy donors. Sequenced by immunoSEQ multiplex PCR; TCRdb stores in-frame clones only, minus some. Counted here are around 86,000 clones, approximately 95% occurring once; the ten biggest clones make up around 1.1%. Sample: PBMCs. These receptors were taken from a woman aged 25 to 39 in good health and CMV-seropositive. Each CDR3 is given with its conserved first and last residue. Each record gives: D gene, clone size, V gene, J gene, CDR3 length, CDR3 protein, CDR3 DNA. A D gene is named only where the DNA matches it firmly. The size of a clone is reported for some rows only, either as once, few or many, or as a class for expanded clones.

D gene: NA
clone size: NA
V gene: TRBV20-1
J gene: TRBJ1-3
CDR3 length: 11
CDR3 protein: CSAITGNTIYF
CDR3 DNA: TGCAGTGCCATTACAGGAAACACCATATATTTT

D gene: NA
clone size: NA
V gene: TRBV29-1
J gene: TRBJ1-2
CDR3 length: 11
CDR3 protein: CSVPGSYGYTF
CDR3 DNA: TGCAGCGTCCCCGGGAGCTATGGCTACACCTTC

D gene: TRBD2
clone size: NA
V gene: TRBV5-1
J gene: TRBJ2-2
CDR3 length: 16
CDR3 protein: CASSHGGGFNTGELFF
CDR3 DNA: TGCGCCAGCAGTCATGGCGGGGGTTTTAACACCGGGGAGCTGTTTTTT

D gene: NA
clone size: NA
V gene: TRBV4-3
J gene: TRBJ1-2
CDR3 length: 14
CDR3 protein: CASSQAGAWGGYTF
CDR3 DNA: TGCGCCAGCAGCCAAGCAGGGGCCTGGGGTGGCTACACCTTC

D gene: TRBD2
clone size: NA
V gene: TRBV28
J gene: TRBJ2-1
CDR3 length: 16
CDR3 protein: CASSLGTSGSYNEQFF
CDR3 DNA: TGTGCCAGCAGCCTTGGGACTAGCGGCTCCTACAATGAGCAGTTCTTC

D gene: NA
clone size: NA
V gene: TRBV14
J gene: TRBJ2-7
CDR3 length: 12
CDR3 protein: CASSQSPYEQYF
CDR3 DNA: TGTGCCAGCAGCCAGAGTCCGTACGAGCAGTACTTC

D gene: TRBD2
clone size: once
V gene: TRBV2
J gene: TRBJ2-1
CDR3 length: 17
CDR3 protein: CASRSRPGLARENEQFF
CDR3 DNA: TGTGCCAGCAGGTCAAGACCGGGACTAGCAAGGGAGAATGAGCAGTTCTTC

D gene: NA
clone size: NA
V gene: TRBV18
J gene: TRBJ2-7
CDR3 length: 15
CDR3 protein: CASSPPTGGWHEQYF
CDR3 DNA: TGTGCCAGCTCACCACCGACGGGGGGCTGGCACGAGCAGTACTTC

D gene: TRBD2
clone size: NA
V gene: TRBV19
J gene: TRBJ2-1
CDR3 length: 16
CDR3 protein: CASSSLAGEGRGEQFF
CDR3 DNA: TGTGCCAGTAGTTCGTTAGCGGGAGAGGGTCGGGGTGAGCAGTTCTTC

D gene: NA
clone size: NA
V gene: TRBV7-3
J gene: TRBJ1-1
CDR3 length: 14
CDR3 protein: CASSSGGMNTEAFF
CDR3 DNA: TGTGCCAGCAGCTCGGGGGGGATGAACACTGAAGCTTTCTTT

D gene: TRBD2
clone size: NA
V gene: TRBV7-8
J gene: TRBJ2-7
CDR3 length: 19
CDR3 protein: CASSDGASGRSGVPYEQYF
CDR3 DNA: TGTGCCAGCAGTGATGGGGCTAGCGGGAGGTCCGGAGTCCCCTACGAGCAGTACTTC

D gene: TRBD1
clone size: NA
V gene: TRBV5-4
J gene: TRBJ2-7
CDR3 length: 16
CDR3 protein: CASSLVAGGTDYEQYF
CDR3 DNA: TGTGCCAGCAGCTTGGTGGCGGGTGGGACAGACTACGAGCAGTACTTC

D gene: NA
clone size: NA
V gene: TRBV11-2
J gene: TRBJ2-7
CDR3 length: 15
CDR3 protein: CASSPVAGSSYEQYF
CDR3 DNA: TGTGCCAGCAGCCCTGTTGCCGGTAGCTCCTACGAGCAGTACTTC

D gene: NA
clone size: NA
V gene: TRBV6-6
J gene: TRBJ2-2
CDR3 length: 15
CDR3 protein: CASSYSRGSTGELFF
CDR3 DNA: TGTGCCAGCAGTTACTCGAGGGGGTCCACCGGGGAGCTGTTTTTT

D gene: TRBD1
clone size: NA
V gene: TRBV14
J gene: TRBJ2-7
CDR3 length: 15
CDR3 protein: CASSQVGDRVFEQYF
CDR3 DNA: TGTGCCAGCAGCCAAGTTGGGGACAGGGTGTTCGAGCAGTACTTC